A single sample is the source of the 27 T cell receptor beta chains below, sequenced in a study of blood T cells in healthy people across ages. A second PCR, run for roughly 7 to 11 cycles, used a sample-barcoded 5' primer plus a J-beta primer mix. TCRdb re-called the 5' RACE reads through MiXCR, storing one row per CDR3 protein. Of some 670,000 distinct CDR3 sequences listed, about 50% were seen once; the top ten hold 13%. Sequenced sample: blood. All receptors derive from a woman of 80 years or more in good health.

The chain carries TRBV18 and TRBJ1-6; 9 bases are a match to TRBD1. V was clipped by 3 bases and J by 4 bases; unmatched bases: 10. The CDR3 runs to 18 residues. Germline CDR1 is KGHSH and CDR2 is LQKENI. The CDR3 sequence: CASSPLPGQGLYNSPLHF. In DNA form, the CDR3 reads TGTGCCAGCTCACCCTTACCGGGACAGGGTCTATATAATTCACCCCTCCACTTT.

CDR3 bases: TGTGCCAGCAGCCAAGCGGACCTCGGGCAGTACTTC. The encoded protein is CASSQADLGQYF. This chain connects TRBV3-1 to TRBJ2-7; D unclear. The ends were cut back, 1 base at V and 9 bases at J, with 10 bases in the middle. CDR1 and CDR2 from the germline V gene are LGHDT and YNNKEL (reference sequence). The CDR3 covers 12 residues.

The CDR3 coding sequence is TGCGCCAGCAGCTCGCCCAAGGCGGGAGGCCTAAGCTCCTACAATGAGCAGTTCTTC. The encoded protein is CASSSPKAGGLSSYNEQFF. The V gene is TRBV5-1, the J gene TRBJ2-1; 8 bases are shared with TRBD2. V lost 3 bases and J lost 0; bases outside the gene matches: 14. CDR3 size: 19 residues. Germline CDR1 reads SGHRS; CDR2 reads YFSETQ.

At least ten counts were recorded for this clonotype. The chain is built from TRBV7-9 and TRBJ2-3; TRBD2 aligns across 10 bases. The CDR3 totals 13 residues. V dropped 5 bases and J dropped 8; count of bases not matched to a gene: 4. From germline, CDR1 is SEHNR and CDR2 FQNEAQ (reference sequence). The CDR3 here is CASSLRTSGTQYF. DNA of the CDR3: TGTGCCAGCAGCCTTCGGACTAGCGGTACGCAGTATTTT.

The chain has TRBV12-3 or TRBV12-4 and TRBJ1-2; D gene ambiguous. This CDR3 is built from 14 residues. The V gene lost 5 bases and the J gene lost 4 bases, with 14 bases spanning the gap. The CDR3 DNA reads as TGTGCCAGCAGTCTCCGCCAGTTCACCTATGGCTACACCTTC. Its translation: CASSLRQFTYGYTF.

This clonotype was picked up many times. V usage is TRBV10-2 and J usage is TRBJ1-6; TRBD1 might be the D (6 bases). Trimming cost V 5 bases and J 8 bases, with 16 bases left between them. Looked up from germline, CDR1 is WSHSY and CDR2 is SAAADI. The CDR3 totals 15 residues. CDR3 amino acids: CASSFSDSVYSPLHF. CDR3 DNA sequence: TGCGCCAGCAGTTTTTCGGACAGTGTATATTCACCCCTCCACTTT.

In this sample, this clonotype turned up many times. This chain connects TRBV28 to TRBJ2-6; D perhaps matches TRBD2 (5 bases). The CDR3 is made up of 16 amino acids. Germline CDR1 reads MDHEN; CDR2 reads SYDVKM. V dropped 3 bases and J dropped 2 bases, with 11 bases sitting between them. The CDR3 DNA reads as TGTGCCAGCAGTTTGTGGTCGGGAACTGGGGCCAACGTCCTGACTTTC. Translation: CASSLWSGTGANVLTF.

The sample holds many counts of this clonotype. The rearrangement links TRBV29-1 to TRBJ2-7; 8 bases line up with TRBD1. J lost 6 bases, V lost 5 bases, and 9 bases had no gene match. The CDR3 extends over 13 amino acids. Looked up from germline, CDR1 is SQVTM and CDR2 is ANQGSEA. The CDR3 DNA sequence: TGCAGCGTTCCGGGACAGGAACGCCTCGAGCAGTACTTC. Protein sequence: CSVPGQERLEQYF.

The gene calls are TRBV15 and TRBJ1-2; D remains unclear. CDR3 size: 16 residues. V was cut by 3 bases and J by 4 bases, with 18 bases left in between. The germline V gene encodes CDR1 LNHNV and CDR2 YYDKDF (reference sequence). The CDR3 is CATSRGSMDRLYGYTF. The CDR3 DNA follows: TGTGCCACCAGCAGGGGGTCAATGGATAGGCTCTATGGCTACACCTTC.

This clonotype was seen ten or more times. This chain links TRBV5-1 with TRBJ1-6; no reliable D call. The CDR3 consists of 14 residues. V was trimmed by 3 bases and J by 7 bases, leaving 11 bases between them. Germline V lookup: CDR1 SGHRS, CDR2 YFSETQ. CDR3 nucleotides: TGCGCCAGCAGCTCGGACCCGAAAAATTCACCCCTCCACTTT. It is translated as CASSSDPKNSPLHF.

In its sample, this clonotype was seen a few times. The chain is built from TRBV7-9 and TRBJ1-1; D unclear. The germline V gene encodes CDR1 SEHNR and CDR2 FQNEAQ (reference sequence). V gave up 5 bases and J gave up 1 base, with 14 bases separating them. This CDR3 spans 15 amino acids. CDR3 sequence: CASSPRAGTNTEAFF. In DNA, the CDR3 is TGTGCCAGCAGCCCGAGGGCGGGCACGAACACTGAAGCTTTCTTT.

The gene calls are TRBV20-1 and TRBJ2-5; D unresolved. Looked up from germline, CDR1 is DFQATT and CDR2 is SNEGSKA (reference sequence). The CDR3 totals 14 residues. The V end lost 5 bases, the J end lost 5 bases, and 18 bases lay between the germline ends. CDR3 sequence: CSAGKPNLGETQYF. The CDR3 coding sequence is TGCAGTGCTGGAAAACCCAACTTAGGGGAGACCCAGTACTTC.

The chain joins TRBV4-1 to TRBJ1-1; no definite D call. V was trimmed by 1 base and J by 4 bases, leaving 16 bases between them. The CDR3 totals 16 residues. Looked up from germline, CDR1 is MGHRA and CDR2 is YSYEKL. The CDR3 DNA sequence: TGCGCCAGCAGCCAAGTTTCCAAGGGATGGGGCACTGAAGCTTTCTTT. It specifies CASSQVSKGWGTEAFF.

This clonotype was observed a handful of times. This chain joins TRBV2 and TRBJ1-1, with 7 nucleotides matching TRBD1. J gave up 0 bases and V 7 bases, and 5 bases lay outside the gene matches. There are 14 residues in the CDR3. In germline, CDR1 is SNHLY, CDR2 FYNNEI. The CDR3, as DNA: TGTGCCAGCATCATACAGGGGATGAACACTGAAGCTTTCTTT. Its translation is CASIIQGMNTEAFF.

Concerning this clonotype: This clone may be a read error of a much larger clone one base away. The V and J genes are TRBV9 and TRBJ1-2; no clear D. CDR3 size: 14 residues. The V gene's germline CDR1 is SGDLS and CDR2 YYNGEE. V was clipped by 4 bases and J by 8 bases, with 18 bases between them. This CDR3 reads CASSSLSHLVGYTF. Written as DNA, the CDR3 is TGTGCCAGCAGCTCCCTGAGTCATTTGGTCGGCTACACCTTC.

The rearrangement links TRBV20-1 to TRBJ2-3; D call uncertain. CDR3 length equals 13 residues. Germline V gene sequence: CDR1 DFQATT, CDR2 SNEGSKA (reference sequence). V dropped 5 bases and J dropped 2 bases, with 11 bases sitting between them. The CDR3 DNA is TGCAGTGCTCGGGCCTACCCCACAGATACGCAGTATTTT. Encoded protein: CSARAYPTDTQYF.

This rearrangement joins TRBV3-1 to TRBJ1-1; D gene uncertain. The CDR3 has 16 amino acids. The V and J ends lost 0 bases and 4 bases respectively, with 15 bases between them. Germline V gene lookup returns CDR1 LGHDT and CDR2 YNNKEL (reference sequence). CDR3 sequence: CASSQEGVQASTEAFF. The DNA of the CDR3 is TGTGCCAGCAGCCAAGAAGGCGTCCAAGCTTCCACTGAAGCTTTCTTT.

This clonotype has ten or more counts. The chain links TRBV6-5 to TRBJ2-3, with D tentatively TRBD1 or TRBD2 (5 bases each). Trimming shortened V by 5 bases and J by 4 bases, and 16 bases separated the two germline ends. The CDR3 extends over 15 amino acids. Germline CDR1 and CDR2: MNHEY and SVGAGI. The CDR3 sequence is CASSVSGTAADTQYF. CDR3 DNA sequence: TGTGCCAGCAGTGTGTCCGGGACGGCCGCAGATACGCAGTATTTT.

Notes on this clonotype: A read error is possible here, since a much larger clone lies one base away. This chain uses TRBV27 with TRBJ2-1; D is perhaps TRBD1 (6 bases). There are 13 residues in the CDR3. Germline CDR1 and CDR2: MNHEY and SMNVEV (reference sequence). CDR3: CVSRGPNYNEQFF. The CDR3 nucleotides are TGTGTCAGCAGGGGACCAAATTACAATGAGCAGTTCTTC.

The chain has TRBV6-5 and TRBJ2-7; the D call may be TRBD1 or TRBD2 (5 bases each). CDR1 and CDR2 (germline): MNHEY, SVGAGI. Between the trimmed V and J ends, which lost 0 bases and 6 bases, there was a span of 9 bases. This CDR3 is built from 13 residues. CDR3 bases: TGTGCCAGCAGTTACTCAGGGACGCTCGAGCAGTACTTC. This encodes CASSYSGTLEQYF.

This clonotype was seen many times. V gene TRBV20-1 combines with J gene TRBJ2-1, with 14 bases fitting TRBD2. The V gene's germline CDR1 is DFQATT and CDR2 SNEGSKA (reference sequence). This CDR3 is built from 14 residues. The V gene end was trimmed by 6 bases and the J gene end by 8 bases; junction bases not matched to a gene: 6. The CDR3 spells CSAFGTSGSDEQFF. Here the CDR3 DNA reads TGCAGTGCGTTCGGGACTAGCGGGAGTGATGAGCAGTTCTTC.

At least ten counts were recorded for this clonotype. The CDR3 DNA sequence: TGCAGCGTTGACCGGGGCGTCCGGGAGACCCAGTACTTC. The encoded protein is CSVDRGVRETQYF. The rearrangement uses TRBV29-1 and TRBJ2-5, with D perhaps being TRBD1 or TRBD2 (5 bases each). This CDR3 has 13 amino acids. Germline lookup yields CDR1 SQVTM and CDR2 ANQGSEA. The V gene lost 3 bases and the J gene lost 5 bases, with 13 bases spanning the gap.

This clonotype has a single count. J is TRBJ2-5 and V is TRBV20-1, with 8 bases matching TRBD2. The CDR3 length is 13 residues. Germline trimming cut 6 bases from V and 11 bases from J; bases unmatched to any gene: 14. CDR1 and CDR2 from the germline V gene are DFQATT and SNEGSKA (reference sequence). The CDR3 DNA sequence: TGCAGTGCCCGACGGGGGGGCTCGAATGAGCAGTACTTC. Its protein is CSARRGGSNEQYF.

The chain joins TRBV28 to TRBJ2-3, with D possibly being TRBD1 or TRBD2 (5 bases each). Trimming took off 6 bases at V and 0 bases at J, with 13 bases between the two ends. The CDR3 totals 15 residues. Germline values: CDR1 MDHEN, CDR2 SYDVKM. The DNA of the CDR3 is TGTGCCAGCAGCCAGGGACGGAGGAGCACAGATACGCAGTATTTT. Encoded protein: CASSQGRRSTDTQYF.

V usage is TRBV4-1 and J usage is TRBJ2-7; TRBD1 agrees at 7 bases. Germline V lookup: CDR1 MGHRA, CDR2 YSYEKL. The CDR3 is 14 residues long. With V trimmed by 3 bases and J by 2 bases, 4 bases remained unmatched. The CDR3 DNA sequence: TGCGCCAGCAGCCATCCAGGGGGTACCTACGAGCAGTACTTC. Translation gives CASSHPGGTYEQYF.

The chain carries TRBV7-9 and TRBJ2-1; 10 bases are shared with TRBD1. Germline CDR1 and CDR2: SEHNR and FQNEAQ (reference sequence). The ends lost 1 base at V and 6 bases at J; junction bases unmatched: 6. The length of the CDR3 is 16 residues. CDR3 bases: TGTGCCAGCAGCTTAGTGACGACAGGGGGCCCCAATGAGCAGTTCTTC. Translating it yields CASSLVTTGGPNEQFF.

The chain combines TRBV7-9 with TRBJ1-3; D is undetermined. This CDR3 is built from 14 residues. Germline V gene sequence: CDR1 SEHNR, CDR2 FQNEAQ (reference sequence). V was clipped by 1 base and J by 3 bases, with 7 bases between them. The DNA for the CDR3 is TGTGCCAGCAGCTTAGGGTCAATTGGAAACACCATATATTTT. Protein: CASSLGSIGNTIYF. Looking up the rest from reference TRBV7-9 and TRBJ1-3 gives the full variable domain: DTGVSQNPRHKITKRGQNVTFRCDPISEHNRLYWYRQTLGQGPEFLTYFQNEAQLEKSRLLSDRFSAERPKGSFSTLEIQRTEQGDSAMYLCASSLGSIGNTIYFGEGSWLTVV.